This T cell receptor (beta chain) was sequenced during a study of T cell changes during pregnancy in multiple sclerosis (dated by TCRdb to between 2018 and 2021). About the investigation overall: The study examined how the T cell repertoire changed over the course of pregnancy in women with multiple sclerosis.

The CDR3 sequence holds 14 residues, the cysteine and phenylalanine included. Here the CDR3 DNA is all that survives: 42 bases in frame from base 1. Per the germline V gene, SGHDT is the CDR1 and YYEEEE is the CDR2. V lost 1 base and J lost 5 bases, and the count of bases not matched to a germline gene is 5. Notes on this clone: Its antigen specificity is not known. Per-base quality was not reported, and no clone a single base away is much larger than it.

The library came from the immunoSEQ multiplex PCR assay. TCRdb took this table from immuneACCESS and kept in-frame rearrangements with V and J called. Such tables lack part of the clones; where checked against another copy, unresolved V genes explain under half of the gap, and the rest is unexplained. This sample has 70,000 to 100,000 clones in its table, and 85% to 95% of those were observed once. The ten top clones hold 2.2% of the sample. The source is a female donor with multiple sclerosis, enrolled in a pregnancy study. Sample: peripheral blood, taken in the third trimester of pregnancy. Rearrangement joined TRBV5-6 to TRBJ2-7, with 8 bases in between that match TRBD1. The CDR3 is CASSLWDRPHEQYF. The bases read TGTGCCAGCAGCTTGTGGGACAGGCCCCACGAGCAGTACTTC.